One and the same sample provided the 13 T cell receptor beta chains below, sequenced in a study of coeliac disease. The protocol was immunoSEQ multiplex PCR, while the TCRdb copy is restricted to in-frame clones and leaves out a portion. The sample includes 5,500 to 7,000 clones, around 61% of them seen just once. Sequencing was carried out using lamina propria lymphocytes from the gut. The receptor source for this set is a man in his forties or fifties with active celiac disease.

CDR3 protein: CASVRTGANEKLFF. In nucleotides, the CDR3 is TGTGCCAGCGTTAGGACAGGGGCTAATGAAAAACTGTTTTTT. The chain uses TRBV7-9 and TRBJ1-4; TRBD1 matches 9 bases. This CDR3 has 14 residues. V lost 8 bases and J lost 3; bases outside the gene matches: 4. The germline gives CDR1 SEHNR, CDR2 FQNEAQ (reference sequence).

V gene TRBV10-3 combines with J gene TRBJ1-3, with D perhaps matching TRBD1 (5 bases). The V gene lost 1 base and the J gene lost 1 base, with 5 bases spanning the gap. This CDR3 spans 14 amino acids. Germline CDR1 ENHRY, CDR2 SYGVKD. This CDR3 reads CAISEYRSGNTIYF. CDR3 DNA sequence: TGTGCCATCAGTGAGTACAGGTCTGGAAACACCATATATTTT.

The chain is built from TRBV7-2 and TRBJ1-2; 9 bases fit TRBD1. J was trimmed by 6 bases and V by 5 bases; bases with no gene match: 10. There are 15 residues in the CDR3. The germline gives CDR1 SGHTA, CDR2 FQGNSA. The CDR3 region has the DNA TGTGCCAGCAGCCCGTCACCGGGACAGGGTAATGGCTACACCTTC. As protein: CASSPSPGQGNGYTF.

This clone has just a few counts. The rearrangement uses TRBV19 and TRBJ2-1; 7 nucleotides match TRBD1. Germline CDR1 LNHDA, CDR2 SQIVND (reference sequence). The CDR3 covers 15 residues. Trimming removed 3 bases from V and 8 bases from J; junction bases left unmatched: 10. Here the CDR3 DNA reads TGTGCCAGTAGTATCGGACAGGCCCCCCCCCATGAGCAGTTCTTC. Translation gives CASSIGQAPPHEQFF.

In this sample, this clone is medium-sized (0.01 to 0.1%). Other DNA variants within this sample encode the same CDR3. The chain employs TRBV9 and TRBJ1-6, with 8 bases lining up with TRBD1. The CDR3 length is 14 residues. The germline V gene has CDR1 SGDLS and CDR2 YYNGEE. J was trimmed by 10 bases and V by 3 bases; bases with no gene match: 6. For the CDR3, the DNA is TGTGCCAGCAGCGCCGACAGGGGAGACTCACCCCTCCACTTT. This encodes CASSADRGDSPLHF.

V usage is TRBV2 and J usage is TRBJ2-2; 8 bases align to TRBD1. Germline CDR1 is SNHLY and CDR2 is FYNNEI. The junction had 10 bases not matched to a gene; V was cut back by 7 bases and J by 9 bases. The CDR3 runs to 14 residues. For the CDR3, the DNA is TGTGCCAGCATTGGACAGGGAGGCATGTGGGAGCTGTTTTTT. Its translation: CASIGQGGMWELFF.

The chain uses TRBV6-5 and TRBJ2-7; D is ambiguous. CDR1 is MNHEY, CDR2 SVGAGI, per germline. V was clipped by 10 bases and J by 4 bases, with 8 bases between them. CDR3 size: 10 residues. The CDR3 here is CAIGRYEQYF. The DNA for the CDR3 is TGTGCCATTGGCAGGTACGAGCAGTACTTC.

This clone has only a few counts. The V and J genes are TRBV7-9 and TRBJ1-3; D uncertain. Trimming took 5 bases from V and 3 from J, leaving 14 bases between them. The CDR3 runs to 15 residues. The germline V gene encodes CDR1 SEHNR and CDR2 FQNEAQ (reference sequence). In DNA, the CDR3 is TGTGCCAGCAGCATGACCGCGGAACTTGGAAACACCATATATTTT. It is translated as CASSMTAELGNTIYF.

This clone was detected only once. The genes are TRBV6-5 and TRBJ1-2; the match to TRBD1 covers 8 bases. Trimming removed 5 bases from V and 4 bases from J; junction bases left unmatched: 9. CDR1 and CDR2 (germline): MNHEY, SVGAGI. The length of the CDR3 is 15 residues. CDR3 sequence: CASSRGQGGAYGYTF. The CDR3, as DNA: TGTGCCAGCAGTAGAGGACAGGGTGGGGCCTATGGCTACACCTTC.

The rearrangement joins TRBV7-2 to TRBJ2-3; 8 nucleotides agree with TRBD2. V shed 3 bases and J 1 base; nucleotides not matched to a gene: 3. CDR1 is SGHTA and CDR2 is FQGNSA in the germline V gene. The length of the CDR3 is 15 residues. The CDR3 sequence is CASSLGGGRTDTQYF. The CDR3 region has the DNA TGTGCCAGCAGCTTGGGCGGGGGGCGCACAGATACGCAGTATTTT.

The chain is built from TRBV19 and TRBJ2-2; no clear D gene. CDR1 LNHDA and CDR2 SQIVND come from the germline V gene (reference sequence). V lost 9 bases and J lost 1, with 9 bases in between. The CDR3 is 13 residues long. CDR3 DNA sequence: TGTGCCAGCAATACAGTGAACACCGGGGAGCTGTTTTTT. It specifies CASNTVNTGELFF.

This clone was seen once. The V and J genes are TRBV29-1 and TRBJ1-1; 9 nucleotides line up with TRBD1. V was pared by 7 bases and J by 3 bases, with 6 bases of the junction left unmatched. The CDR3 sequence is 13 residues long. From germline, CDR1 is SQVTM and CDR2 ANQGSEA. Here the CDR3 reads CSAVRTGDTEAFF. The CDR3 nucleotides are TGCAGCGCCGTCAGGACAGGGGACACTGAAGCTTTCTTT. The full variable domain, in which reference TRBV29-1 and TRBJ1-1 provide the parts outside the CDR3, is SAVISQKPSRDICQRGTSLTIQCQVDSQVTMMFWYRQQPGQSLTLIATANQGSEATYESGFVIDKFPISRPNLTFSTLTVSNMSPEDSSIYLCSAVRTGDTEAFFGQGTRLTVV.

The V and J genes are TRBV5-6 and TRBJ2-5, with D unclear. Trimming took 1 base from V and 2 from J, leaving 9 bases between them. The CDR3 sequence is 14 residues long. Germline V gene sequence: CDR1 SGHDT, CDR2 YYEEEE. The CDR3 reads CASSLQAAQETQYF. The DNA for the CDR3 is TGTGCCAGCAGCTTGCAGGCAGCACAAGAGACCCAGTACTTC.